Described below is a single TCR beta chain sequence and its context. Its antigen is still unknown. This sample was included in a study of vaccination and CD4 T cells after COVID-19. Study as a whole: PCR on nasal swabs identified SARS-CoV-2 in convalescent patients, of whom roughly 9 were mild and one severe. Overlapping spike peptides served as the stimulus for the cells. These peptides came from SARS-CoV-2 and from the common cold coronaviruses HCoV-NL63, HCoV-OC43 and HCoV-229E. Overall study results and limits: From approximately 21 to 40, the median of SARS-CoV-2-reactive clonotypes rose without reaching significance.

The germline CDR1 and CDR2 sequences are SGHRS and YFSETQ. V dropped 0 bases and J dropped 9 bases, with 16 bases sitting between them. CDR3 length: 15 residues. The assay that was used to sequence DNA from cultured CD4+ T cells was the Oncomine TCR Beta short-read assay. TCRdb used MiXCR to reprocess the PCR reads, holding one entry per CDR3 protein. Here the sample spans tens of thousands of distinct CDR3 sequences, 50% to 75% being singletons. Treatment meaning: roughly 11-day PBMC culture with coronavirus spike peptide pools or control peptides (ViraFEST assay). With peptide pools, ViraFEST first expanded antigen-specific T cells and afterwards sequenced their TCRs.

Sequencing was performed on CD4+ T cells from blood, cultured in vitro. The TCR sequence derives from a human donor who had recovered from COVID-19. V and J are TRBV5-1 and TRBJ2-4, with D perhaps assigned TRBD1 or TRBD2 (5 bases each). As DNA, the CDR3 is TGCGCCAGCAGCTTGGTCTGGGCAGCCGGGGCCATTCAGTACTTC. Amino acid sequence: CASSLVWAAGAIQYF.